This T cell receptor beta chain was recorded in a study of CD8 T cells in ankylosing spondylitis. This clonotype was observed many times. The antigen is unknown. A single record per CDR3 protein comes from TCRdb applying MiXCR to the 5' RACE reads. The sample has about 96,000 distinct CDR3 sequences; around 27% are singletons. Germline V gives CDR1 DFQATT, CDR2 SNEGSKA (reference sequence). Trimming pared 8 bases from V and 8 bases from J, leaving 22 bases between. There are 13 residues in the CDR3. Notes on the study in general: Matched ankylosing spondylitis synovial fluid reportedly contained a significantly enriched population of disease-linked clones.

This chain connects TRBV20-1 to TRBJ2-7; D unresolved. Specimen: blood, either unsorted or a sorted T cell fraction (not recorded which). The source of this sequence is a male donor with ankylosing spondylitis or in good health (not recorded which). The CDR3 is CSSSGALSFQQYF. The CDR3 nucleotides are TGCAGTAGCTCGGGTGCCCTCTCGTTTCAGCAGTACTTC.